The sequence of this T cell receptor beta chain was determined in a study of PD-1 blockade in mismatch repair-deficient tumors. Repertoires were generated with immunoSEQ multiplex PCR, while TCRdb's copy carries only in-frame clones and drops some. The data show 120,000 or so clones, more than 85% seen once. TCRs were sequenced from three patients responding to pembrolizumab. This TCR was sampled from an adult with mismatch repair-deficient cancer. The sequenced sample was peripheral blood, obtained 44 weeks after starting pembrolizumab.

CDR3 sequence reads: CASSLTPGLTYNEQFF. The CDR3 DNA follows: TGTGCCAGCAGCTTAACCCCGGGACTGACCTACAATGAGCAGTTCTTC. The V gene is TRBV7-3, the J gene TRBJ2-1; D perhaps matches TRBD2 (6 bases). Per the germline V gene, CDR1 is SGHTA and CDR2 is FQGTGA. The CDR3 runs to 16 residues. V shed 0 bases and J shed 2 bases, with 11 bases lying between them. Together with reference TRBV7-3 and TRBJ2-1, the CDR3 gives the full variable domain: GAGVSQTPSNKVTEKGKYVELRCDPISGHTALYWYRQSLGQGPEFLIYFQGTGAADDSGLPNDRFFAVRPEGSVSTLKIQRTERGDSAVYLCASSLTPGLTYNEQFFGPGTRLTVL.